This T cell receptor beta chain was documented in a study of early T cells in non-severe SARS-CoV-2 infection. Background on the study: Sequencing of unsorted whole blood was done on bulk RNA, leaving chains unpaired. Study-wide points: Sequences matched to VDJdb favored anti-spike CD8 responses, while private and CD4 specificities were missed.

Unique molecular identifiers were affixed to single, distinct cDNA molecules. TCRdb analysed the 5' RACE reads with MiXCR anew, one entry per CDR3 protein. This table has some 77,000 distinct CDR3 sequences, more than 10% appearing once. This clonotype was seen a handful of times. Its matching antigen is unknown. The length of the CDR3 is 16 residues. The V end lost 1 base, the J end lost 3 bases, and 14 bases lay between the germline ends. The germline gives CDR1 SGHTS, CDR2 YDEGEE. The receptor was isolated from an adult who was a healthcare worker with PCR-confirmed SARS-CoV-2 infection or an uninfected control (not recorded which). The donor label of this sample is uncertain. The chain links TRBV5-8 to TRBJ1-5; D gene uncertain. The sequencing used whole blood, collected at baseline. This chain's CDR3 is CASSLIGQALNQPQHF. CDR3 nucleotides: TGTGCCAGCAGCTTGATTGGGCAGGCGCTCAATCAGCCCCAGCATTTT.